A single T cell receptor (beta chain) is shown here with its context. This CDR3 is 15 amino acids long. Germline CDR1 and CDR2: MDHEN and SYDVKM. Trimming took 9 bases from V and 3 from J; bases not matched to a gene: 14. This sample is drawn from a study of shared clonotypes between healthy human individuals. Genomic DNA of every subset was divided equally among multiple immunoSEQ plates. A roughly 200 ng quantity of DNA, about 30,000 T cell genomes, went into the sorted-subset replicate PCRs. Sequencing was performed with immunoSEQ multiplex PCR; in TCRdb, only in-frame clones are kept and a portion is missing. The sample includes millions of clones, approximately 92% of them seen just once.

The source material was naive CD4+ T cells sorted from blood. Subset: CD45RA+ positively selected. This clonotype was obtained from a man in his late teens or twenties in good health. This chain links TRBV28 with TRBJ2-7; 7 bases map to TRBD2. CDR3 sequence (DNA): TGTGCCAGTTCGGAGGGAGGGGATCCCGGCTACGAGCAGTACTTC. Translating it yields CASSEGGDPGYEQYF. Based on the CDR3 plus reference TRBV28 and TRBJ2-7, the full variable domain is DVKVTQSSRYLVKRTGEKVFLECVQDMDHENMFWYRQDPGLGLRLIYFSYDVKMKEKGDIPEGYSVSREKKERFSLILESASTNQTSMYLCASSEGGDPGYEQYFGPGTRLTVT.